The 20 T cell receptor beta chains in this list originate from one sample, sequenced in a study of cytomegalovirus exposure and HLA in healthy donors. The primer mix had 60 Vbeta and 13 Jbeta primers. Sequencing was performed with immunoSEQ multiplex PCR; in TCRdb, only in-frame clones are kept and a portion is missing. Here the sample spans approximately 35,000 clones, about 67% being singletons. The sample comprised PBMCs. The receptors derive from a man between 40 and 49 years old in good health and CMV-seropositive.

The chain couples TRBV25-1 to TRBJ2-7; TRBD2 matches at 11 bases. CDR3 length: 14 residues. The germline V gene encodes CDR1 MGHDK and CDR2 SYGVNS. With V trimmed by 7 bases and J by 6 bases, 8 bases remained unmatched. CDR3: CASTLSGTSGEQYF. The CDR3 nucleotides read TGTGCCAGCACCCTCTCCGGGACTAGCGGCGAGCAGTACTTC.

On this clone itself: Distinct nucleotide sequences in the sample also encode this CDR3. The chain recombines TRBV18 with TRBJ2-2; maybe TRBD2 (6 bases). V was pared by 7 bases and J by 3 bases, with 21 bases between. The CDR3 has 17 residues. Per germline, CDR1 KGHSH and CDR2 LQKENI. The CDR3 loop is CASFTNRGGVYTGELFF. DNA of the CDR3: TGTGCCAGCTTCACCAATAGAGGAGGGGTGTACACCGGGGAGCTGTTTTTT.

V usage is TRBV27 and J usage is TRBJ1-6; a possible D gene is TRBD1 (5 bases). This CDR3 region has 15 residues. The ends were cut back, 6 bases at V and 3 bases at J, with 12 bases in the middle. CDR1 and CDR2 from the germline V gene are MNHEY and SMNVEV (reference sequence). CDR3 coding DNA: TGTGCCAGCAGACTCCAGGGTTTCTATAATTCACCCCTCCACTTT. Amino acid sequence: CASRLQGFYNSPLHF.

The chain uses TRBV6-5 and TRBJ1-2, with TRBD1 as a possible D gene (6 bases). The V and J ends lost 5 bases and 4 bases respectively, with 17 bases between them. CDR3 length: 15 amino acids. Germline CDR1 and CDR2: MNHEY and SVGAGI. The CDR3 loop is CASSPSQGRLYGYTF. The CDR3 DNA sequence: TGTGCCAGCAGTCCCTCGCAGGGGCGCCTCTATGGCTACACCTTC.

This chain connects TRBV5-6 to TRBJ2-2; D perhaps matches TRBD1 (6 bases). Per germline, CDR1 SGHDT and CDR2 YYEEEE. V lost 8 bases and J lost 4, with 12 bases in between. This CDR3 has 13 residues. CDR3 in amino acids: CASHRVSTGELFF. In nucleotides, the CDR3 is TGTGCCAGTCACAGGGTATCCACCGGGGAGCTGTTTTTT.

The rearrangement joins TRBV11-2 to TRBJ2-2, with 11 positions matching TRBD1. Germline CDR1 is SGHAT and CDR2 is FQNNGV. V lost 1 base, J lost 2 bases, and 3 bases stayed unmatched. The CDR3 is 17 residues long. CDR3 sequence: CASSLVRTGGNTGELFF. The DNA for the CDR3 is TGTGCCAGCAGCTTAGTAAGGACAGGGGGCAACACCGGGGAGCTGTTTTTT.

The CDR3 DNA sequence: TGTGCCAGCAGTCTAGCGGGGAGAACAGATACGCAGTATTTT. This codes for CASSLAGRTDTQYF. The rearrangement uses TRBV6-5 and TRBJ2-3; 9 nucleotides match TRBD2. Unmatched junction bases numbered 3, after V lost 5 bases and J lost 3 bases. The CDR3 is 14 amino acids. CDR1 is MNHEY and CDR2 is SVGAGI in the germline V gene.

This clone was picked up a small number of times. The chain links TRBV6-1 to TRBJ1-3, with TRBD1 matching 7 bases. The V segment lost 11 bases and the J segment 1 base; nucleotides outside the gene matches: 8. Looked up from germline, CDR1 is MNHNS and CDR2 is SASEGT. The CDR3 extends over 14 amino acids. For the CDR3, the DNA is TGTGCCGGACGACAGGGTCTATCTGGAAACACCATATATTTT. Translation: CAGRQGLSGNTIYF.

In DNA, the CDR3 is TGTGCTAGTGGTTTCGCAGGTAGCGGGGGGGCCAATGAGCAGTTCTTC. It translates to CASGFAGSGGANEQFF. This rearrangement joins TRBV12-5 to TRBJ2-1, with TRBD2 matching 11 bases. After removal of 3 bases from V and 6 bases from J, the junction contained 7 bases not matched to a gene. This CDR3 has 16 amino acids. Looked up from germline, CDR1 is LGHNT and CDR2 is FRNRAP.

CDR3 bases: TGTGCCAGCAGCCCAGACACATCCTACGAGCAGTACTTC. The encoded protein is CASSPDTSYEQYF. V and J are TRBV5-4 and TRBJ2-7; D is uncertain. Germline V gene lookup returns CDR1 SGHNT and CDR2 YYREEE (reference sequence). The CDR3 covers 13 residues. V lost 4 bases, J lost 1 base, and 9 bases lay in between.

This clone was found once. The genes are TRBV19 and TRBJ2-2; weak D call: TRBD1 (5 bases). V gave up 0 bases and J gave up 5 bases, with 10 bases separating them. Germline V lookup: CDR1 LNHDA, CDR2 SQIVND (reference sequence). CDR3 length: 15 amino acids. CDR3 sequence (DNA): TGTGCCAGTAGTATAGAGGGGCCTCGAACCGGGGAGCTGTTTTTT. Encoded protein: CASSIEGPRTGELFF.

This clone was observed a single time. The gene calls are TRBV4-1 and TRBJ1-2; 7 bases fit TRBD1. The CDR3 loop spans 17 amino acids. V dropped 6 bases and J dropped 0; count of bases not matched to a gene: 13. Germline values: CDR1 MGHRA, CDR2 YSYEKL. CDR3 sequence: CASSRLGAGGSNYGYTF. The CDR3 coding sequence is TGCGCCAGCAGTAGACTCGGGGCAGGGGGTTCTAACTATGGCTACACCTTC.

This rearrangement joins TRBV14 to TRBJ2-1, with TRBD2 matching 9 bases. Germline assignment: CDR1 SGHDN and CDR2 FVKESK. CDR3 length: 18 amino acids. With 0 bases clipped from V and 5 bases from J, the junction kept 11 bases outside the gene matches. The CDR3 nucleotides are TGTGCCAGCAGCCAAGAGCGCCGGCTAGCGGGGACAAACAATGAGCAGTTCTTC. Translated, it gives CASSQERRLAGTNNEQFF.

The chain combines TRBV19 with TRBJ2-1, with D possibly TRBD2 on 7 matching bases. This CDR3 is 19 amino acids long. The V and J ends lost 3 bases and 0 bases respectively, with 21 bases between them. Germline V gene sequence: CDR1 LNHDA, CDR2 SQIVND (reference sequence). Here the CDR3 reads CASSIVLRGPPSSYNEQFF. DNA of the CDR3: TGTGCCAGTAGTATCGTGTTGCGGGGGCCTCCAAGCTCCTACAATGAGCAGTTCTTC.

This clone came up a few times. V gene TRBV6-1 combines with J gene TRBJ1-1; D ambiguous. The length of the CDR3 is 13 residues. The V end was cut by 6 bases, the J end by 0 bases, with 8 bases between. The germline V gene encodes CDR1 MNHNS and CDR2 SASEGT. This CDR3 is CASSNNMNTEAFF. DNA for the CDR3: TGTGCCAGCAGCAACAACATGAACACTGAAGCTTTCTTT.

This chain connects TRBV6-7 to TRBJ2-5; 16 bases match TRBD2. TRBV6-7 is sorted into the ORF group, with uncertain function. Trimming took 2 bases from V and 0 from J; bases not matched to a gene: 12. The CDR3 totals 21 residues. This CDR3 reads CASSYGSGTSGGGWDQETQYF. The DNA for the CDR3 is TGTGCCAGCAGTTACGGCTCCGGGACTAGCGGGGGGGGATGGGACCAAGAGACCCAGTACTTC.

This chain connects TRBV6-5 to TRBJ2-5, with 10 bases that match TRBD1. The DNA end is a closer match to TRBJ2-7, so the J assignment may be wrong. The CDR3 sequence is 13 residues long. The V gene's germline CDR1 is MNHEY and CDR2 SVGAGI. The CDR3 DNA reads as TGTGCCAGCAGGGGACAGGGGAGATACGAGCAGTACTTC. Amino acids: CASRGQGRYEQYF.

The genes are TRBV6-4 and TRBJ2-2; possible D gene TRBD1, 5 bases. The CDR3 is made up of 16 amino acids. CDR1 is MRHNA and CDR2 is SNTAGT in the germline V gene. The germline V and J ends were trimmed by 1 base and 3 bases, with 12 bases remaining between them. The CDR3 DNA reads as TGTGCCAGCAGTGACTACTGGGCCAGGGACACCGGGGAGCTGTTTTTT. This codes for CASSDYWARDTGELFF.

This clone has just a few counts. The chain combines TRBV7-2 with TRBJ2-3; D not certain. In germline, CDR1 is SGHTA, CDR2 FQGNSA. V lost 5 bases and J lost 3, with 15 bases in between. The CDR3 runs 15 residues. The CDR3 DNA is TGTGCCAGCAGCCGACCCACCGTAGCTACAGATACGCAGTATTTT. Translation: CASSRPTVATDTQYF.

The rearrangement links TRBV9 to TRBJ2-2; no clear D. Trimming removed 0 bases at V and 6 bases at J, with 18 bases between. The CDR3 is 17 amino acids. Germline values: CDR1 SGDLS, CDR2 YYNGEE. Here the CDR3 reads CASSVGSATSISGELFF. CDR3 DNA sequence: TGTGCCAGCAGCGTAGGCTCGGCGACATCTATCTCCGGGGAGCTGTTTTTT.